This T cell receptor beta chain was sequenced for a study of CD8+ T cells in alopecia areata. As regards this clone: Other nucleotide sequences from this sample produce the same CDR3.

The CDR3 sequence is 14 residues long. The germline V gene has CDR1 SQVTM and CDR2 ANQGSEA. Trimming removed 3 bases from V and 5 bases from J; junction bases left unmatched: 5. cDNA serving as the sequencing template came from extracted, reverse transcribed RNA. This table comes from immunoSEQ multiplex PCR, and its TCRdb copy is limited to in-frame clones, with some not included. In the table there are fewer than 200,000 clones, 50% to 70% of which are singletons. This TCR derives from a human donor with alopecia areata. This chain joins TRBV29-1 and TRBJ2-5; TRBD1 aligns across 11 bases. Sequenced material: CD4+ T cells sorted from blood, taken at week 0. This chain's CDR3 is CSVDRTGGLETQYF. CDR3 sequence (DNA): TGCAGCGTTGACAGGACAGGGGGCCTGGAGACCCAGTACTTC. Full variable domain (remainder filled in from reference TRBV29-1 and TRBJ2-5): SAVISQKPSRDICQRGTSLTIQCQVDSQVTMMFWYRQQPGQSLTLIATANQGSEATYESGFVIDKFPISRPNLTFSTLTVSNMSPEDSSIYLCSVDRTGGLETQYFGPGTRLLVL.